The TCR beta chain described here comes from a study of cytomegalovirus exposure and HLA in healthy donors. At collection, donors were nominally healthy, but unrecorded immune exposures were probable. PCR employed 60 Vbeta and 13 Jbeta primers. The method was immunoSEQ multiplex PCR; TCRdb's version includes in-frame clones alone and lacks a portion of them. The table lists under 120,000 clones, around three quarters of them singletons, with more than 3% in the top ten. Germline CDR1 is SGHTA and CDR2 is FQGNSA. CDR3 length equals 15 residues. The V end was cut by 4 bases, the J end by 7 bases, with 19 bases between. Study-wide results and caveats: It was reportedly the case that the classifier diagnosed cytomegalovirus status with high specificity and sensitivity.

In regard to this clone: What it binds is unknown.

Input material: PBMCs. The TCR was taken from a woman aged 40 to 55 in good health and CMV-seronegative. The genes are TRBV7-2 and TRBJ2-5; the D gene is possibly TRBD1 (6 bases). The CDR3: CASSSHRDNPGTQYF. The DNA of the CDR3 is TGTGCCAGCAGCTCCCACCGGGACAACCCCGGGACCCAGTACTTC.